The 32 T cell receptor beta chains given below trace back to one sample, sequenced in a study of T cell repertoires in cytomegalovirus infection. MiXCR, run by TCRdb on the reads, gives a single entry per CDR3 protein. The repertoire holds over 150,000 distinct CDR3 sequences, with about 20% as singletons. The specimen sequenced was PBMCs. All receptors come from a human donor in good health (CMV status not recorded). Some clones in this sample may be carry-over from other donors' samples.

A note on this clonotype: Given a much more abundant clone one base away, this may be a read error. This rearrangement joins TRBV9 to TRBJ1-2; TRBD1 aligns across 7 bases. CDR3 size: 13 residues. Trimming took 3 bases from V and 2 from J; bases not matched to a gene: 1. Germline assignment: CDR1 SGDLS and CDR2 YYNGEE. The CDR3 region is CASSEQGNYGYTF. CDR3 coding DNA: TGTGCCAGCAGCGAACAGGGGAACTATGGCTACACCTTC.

This clonotype was observed a few times. This CDR3 is CASALLQYGYTF. CDR3 nucleotide sequence: TGTGCCAGCGCCTTACTACAGTATGGCTACACCTTC. The chain uses TRBV7-9 and TRBJ1-2, with unresolved D. This CDR3 spans 12 amino acids. Germline V gene lookup returns CDR1 SEHNR and CDR2 FQNEAQ (reference sequence). The V gene lost 8 bases and the J gene lost 5 bases, with 12 bases spanning the gap.

For this clonotype: This may arise from a read error, as a much more abundant clone is one base away. The chain carries TRBV7-8 and TRBJ2-5; maybe TRBD2 (5 bases). CDR3 length: 14 residues. The germline V gene encodes CDR1 SGHVS and CDR2 FQNEAQ. The CDR3 spells CANSFGLRRETQYF. CDR3 nucleotide sequence: TGTGCCAACAGCTTTGGGCTGCGGAGGGAGACCCAGTACTTC.

The chain recombines TRBV28 with TRBJ2-1, with TRBD2 identical over 8 bases. The V gene end was trimmed by 6 bases and the J gene end by 5 bases; junction bases not matched to a gene: 6. This CDR3 comprises 14 residues. Germline-derived CDR1 and CDR2 are MDHEN and SYDVKM. The CDR3 DNA sequence: TGTGCCAGCAGCTTACTAGCGGAAAACAATGAGCAGTTCTTC. This sequence encodes CASSLLAENNEQFF.

This chain links TRBV7-9 with TRBJ2-3, with 10 bases identical to TRBD1. The V segment lost 5 bases and the J segment 5 bases; nucleotides outside the gene matches: 4. The CDR3 runs 14 residues. CDR1 and CDR2 from the germline V gene are SEHNR and FQNEAQ (reference sequence). CDR3 loop: CASSPDRGRDTQYF. CDR3 DNA sequence: TGTGCCAGCAGCCCTGACAGGGGGCGAGATACGCAGTATTTT.

The CDR3 DNA sequence: TGTACCAGCAGCTCGCGGGCTAGCGGGAGTCTCGATCAGTACTTC. Encoded protein: CTSSSRASGSLDQYF. This rearrangement joins TRBV7-2 to TRBJ2-7; 10 nucleotides line up with TRBD2. V shed 4 bases and J 10 bases; nucleotides not matched to a gene: 13. The CDR3 contains 15 residues. Germline loops: CDR1 SGHTA, CDR2 FQGNSA.

This sequence joins TRBV20-1 and TRBJ2-3; either TRBD1 or TRBD2 may fit D (6 bases each). The CDR3 extends over 15 amino acids. Between the trimmed V and J ends, which lost 1 base and 3 bases, there was a span of 14 bases. Germline V gene lookup returns CDR1 DFQATT and CDR2 SNEGSKA (reference sequence). DNA of the CDR3: TGCAGTGCTAGAGGTCCGGGGGCATTTACAGATACGCAGTATTTT. It yields the protein CSARGPGAFTDTQYF.

The V and J genes are TRBV27 and TRBJ1-6, with D hard to call. Trimming stripped 6 bases from V and 0 bases from J, with 9 bases between. Germline CDR1 is MNHEY and CDR2 is SMNVEV (reference sequence). The CDR3 is made up of 15 amino acids. The CDR3 coding sequence is TGTGCCAGCAGGGACGGGAGCTCCTATAATTCACCCCTCCACTTT. It codes for CASRDGSSYNSPLHF.

The chain joins TRBV10-2 to TRBJ2-1; 9 nucleotides match TRBD1. The CDR3 totals 15 residues. The V and J ends lost 4 bases and 8 bases, in that order; junction bases with no gene match: 9. Per germline, CDR1 WSHSY and CDR2 SAAADI. CDR3: CASSGPGQGSDEQFF. The CDR3, as DNA: TGCGCCAGCAGTGGACCGGGACAGGGATCGGATGAGCAGTTCTTC.

This clonotype came up many times. The gene calls are TRBV7-2 and TRBJ2-5; the D is unclear. Germline V gives CDR1 SGHTA, CDR2 FQGNSA. V was clipped by 4 bases and J by 4 bases, with 13 bases between them. The CDR3 covers 14 residues. The CDR3 region has the DNA TGTGCCAGCAGCTCCAGACTCCTTGGAGAGACCCAGTACTTC. It encodes CASSSRLLGETQYF.

For the CDR3, the DNA is TGTGCCAGTAGTATAGACCGATCAATGAACACTGAAGCTTTCTTT. This sequence encodes CASSIDRSMNTEAFF. The gene calls are TRBV19 and TRBJ1-1; D gene ambiguous. Germline V lookup: CDR1 LNHDA, CDR2 SQIVND (reference sequence). The CDR3 has 15 residues. V lost 0 bases and J lost 0, with 8 bases in between. Supplemented by reference TRBV19 and TRBJ1-1, the full variable domain reads DGGITQSPKYLFRKEGQNVTLSCEQNLNHDAMYWYRQDPGQGLRLIYYSQIVNDFQKGDIAEGYSVSREKKESFPLTVTSAQKNPTAFYLCASSIDRSMNTEAFFGQGTRLTVV.

The J gene is TRBJ1-1, the V gene TRBV2, with a tentative D call TRBD1 (6 bases). Germline lookup yields CDR1 SNHLY and CDR2 FYNNEI. The CDR3 consists of 13 residues. Trimming cost V 6 bases and J 1 base, with 9 bases left between them. CDR3 nucleotides: TGTGCCAGCAGCGGACAGCAGAACACTGAAGCTTTCTTT. Translated, it gives CASSGQQNTEAFF.

In its sample, this clonotype was seen a few times. This sequence joins TRBV28 and TRBJ1-5; D is unresolved. V lost 4 bases and J 11 bases, leaving 15 bases between the germline ends. The CDR3 is 13 residues long. Per germline, CDR1 MDHEN and CDR2 SYDVKM. CDR3 bases: TGTGCCAGCAGTTCTAGGACCGAGAGAACCCAGCATTTT. It is translated as CASSSRTERTQHF.

This clonotype was recorded a few times. This chain connects TRBV7-3 to TRBJ2-1, with 7 bases lining up with TRBD2. The germline V gene encodes CDR1 SGHTA and CDR2 FQGTGA. CDR3 length: 16 residues. Unmatched junction bases numbered 6, after V lost 0 bases and J lost 4 bases. The DNA for the CDR3 is TGTGCCAGCAGCTTAACAAGCGGGGCCGGATACAATGAGCAGTTCTTC. Amino acids: CASSLTSGAGYNEQFF.

This clonotype showed up many times. The J gene is TRBJ1-4, the V gene TRBV7-2, with a weak D call TRBD1 (6 bases). V was shortened by 0 bases and J by 8 bases, with 16 bases between the two germline ends. Per germline, CDR1 SGHTA and CDR2 FQGNSA. The CDR3 spans 16 residues. The CDR3 DNA follows: TGTGCCAGCAGCTTAGCGCGCCAGGGGCGCAGGGAAAAACTGTTTTTT. Protein: CASSLARQGRREKLFF.

This clonotype was picked up many times. The rearrangement uses TRBV7-3 and TRBJ1-1; D not resolved. Germline CDR1 and CDR2: SGHTA and FQGTGA. This CDR3 contains 13 residues. V was shortened by 2 bases and J by 0 bases, with 4 bases between the two germline ends. CDR3 DNA sequence: TGTGCCAGCAGCTTAGCACTGAACACTGAAGCTTTCTTT. It translates to CASSLALNTEAFF.

The chain is built from TRBV29-1 and TRBJ2-4, with 7 positions matching TRBD1. V was clipped by 3 bases and J by 6 bases; unmatched bases: 2. Germline loops: CDR1 SQVTM, CDR2 ANQGSEA. This CDR3 is 12 amino acids long. This CDR3 is CSVDEGANIQYF. The CDR3 DNA sequence: TGCAGCGTTGACGAGGGGGCAAACATTCAGTACTTC. The entire variable domain, with the rest obtained from reference TRBV29-1 and TRBJ2-4, is as follows: SAVISQKPSRDICQRGTSLTIQCQVDSQVTMMFWYRQQPGQSLTLIATANQGSEATYESGFVIDKFPISRPNLTFSTLTVSNMSPEDSSIYLCSVDEGANIQYFGAGTRLSVL.

The chain links TRBV29-1 to TRBJ1-1, with a weak D call TRBD1 (6 bases). V was cut by 2 bases and J by 4 bases, with 11 bases left in between. The CDR3 loop spans 13 amino acids. Germline V gene sequence: CDR1 SQVTM, CDR2 ANQGSEA. This chain's CDR3 is CSVERDMGTEAFF. The DNA of the CDR3 is TGCAGCGTTGAACGGGACATGGGCACTGAAGCTTTCTTT.

This clonotype was counted ten times or more. The J gene is TRBJ2-2, the V gene TRBV7-2, with unresolved D. Trimming cost V 3 bases and J 8 bases, with 16 bases left between them. CDR3 length: 15 residues. Germline-derived CDR1 and CDR2 are SGHTA and FQGNSA. The CDR3 DNA sequence: TGTGCCAGCAGCTTCCGGGCCCCGGGTGCGGGGGAGCTGTTTTTT. Its protein product is CASSFRAPGAGELFF.

This clonotype appeared a few times. The chain joins TRBV3-1 to TRBJ1-5; D unresolved. Deletions cut 1 base from V and 1 base from J, with 11 bases between. Germline V gene data show CDR1 as LGHDT and CDR2 as YNNKEL (reference sequence). The length of the CDR3 is 16 residues. Written as DNA, the CDR3 is TGTGCCAGCAGCCAAGGCCCCATTGCAAGCAATCAGCCCCAGCATTTT. It is translated as CASSQGPIASNQPQHF.

CDR3 nucleotide sequence: TGTGCCAGTAGCGACGGCGGGACACCGAATGAGCAGTTCTTC. Its protein product is CASSDGGTPNEQFF. This chain connects TRBV19 to TRBJ2-1; possibly TRBD1 or TRBD2 for D (6 bases each). Trimming pared 6 bases from V and 7 bases from J, leaving 16 bases between. Germline V gene sequence: CDR1 LNHDA, CDR2 SQIVND (reference sequence). This CDR3 is built from 14 residues.

This clonotype occurred a few times. The chain recombines TRBV19 with TRBJ1-1, with no clear D. Trimming left V 1 base short and J 3 bases short, with 12 bases between. Germline CDR1 LNHDA, CDR2 SQIVND (reference sequence). The CDR3 consists of 15 residues. CDR3 sequence reads: CASSIGGRRDTEAFF. The CDR3 nucleotides read TGTGCCAGTAGTATAGGAGGGAGGCGGGACACTGAAGCTTTCTTT. The variable domain in full, with the rest retrieved from reference TRBV19 and TRBJ1-1, is DGGITQSPKYLFRKEGQNVTLSCEQNLNHDAMYWYRQDPGQGLRLIYYSQIVNDFQKGDIAEGYSVSREKKESFPLTVTSAQKNPTAFYLCASSIGGRRDTEAFFGQGTRLTVV.

V is TRBV6-5 and J is TRBJ1-5; no clear D. Germline assignment: CDR1 MNHEY and CDR2 SVGAGI. Trimming removed 0 bases from V and 6 bases from J, with 6 bases in between. The CDR3 has 13 amino acids. The chain's CDR3 is CASSYSVVQPQHF. The CDR3 DNA follows: TGTGCCAGCAGTTACTCTGTGGTTCAGCCCCAGCATTTT.

This clonotype was counted a few times. The V gene is TRBV19, the J gene TRBJ1-2; no clear D gene. The CDR3 runs to 16 residues. Germline CDR1 LNHDA, CDR2 SQIVND (reference sequence). The V and J ends lost 6 bases and 1 base respectively, with 18 bases between them. Written as DNA, the CDR3 is TGTGCCAGTAGCGCGGCCCACCGGGATGGTAACTATGGCTACACCTTC. Residues: CASSAAHRDGNYGYTF.

CDR3 in amino acids: CASSLAGVGADTQYF. The CDR3 DNA sequence: TGTGCCAGCAGCTTAGCGGGAGTGGGGGCAGATACGCAGTATTTT. The V and J genes are TRBV7-3 and TRBJ2-3; 7 nucleotides line up with TRBD2. The CDR3 sequence is 15 residues long. J lost 4 bases, V lost 2 bases, and 6 bases had no gene match. Per germline, CDR1 SGHTA and CDR2 FQGTGA.

At least ten counts were recorded for this clonotype. The chain joins TRBV7-2 to TRBJ2-5; TRBD2 matches 7 bases. The V segment lost 0 bases and the J segment 0 bases; nucleotides outside the gene matches: 1. CDR1 is SGHTA, CDR2 FQGNSA, per germline. CDR3 size: 15 residues. CDR3 amino acids: CASSLAGGNQETQYF. In nucleotides, the CDR3 is TGTGCCAGCAGCTTAGCGGGAGGGAACCAAGAGACCCAGTACTTC.

DNA of the CDR3: TGTGCCAGTAGTATACACAGGGGTGGTGAAGCTTTCTTT. This sequence encodes CASSIHRGGEAFF. The genes are TRBV19 and TRBJ1-1; 7 bases align to TRBD1. Germline assignment: CDR1 LNHDA and CDR2 SQIVND (reference sequence). The CDR3 is made up of 13 amino acids. V was pared by 2 bases and J by 7 bases, with 4 bases of the junction left unmatched.

The V gene is TRBV5-1, the J gene TRBJ2-7, with no clear D. This CDR3 has 13 amino acids. The germline CDR1 and CDR2 sequences are SGHRS and YFSETQ. V dropped 2 bases and J dropped 3 bases, with 9 bases sitting between them. In DNA form, the CDR3 reads TGCGCCAGCAGCTTATACTTTGGCTACGAGCAGTACTTC. Its protein is CASSLYFGYEQYF.

A few counts support this clonotype. The CDR3 sequence is CASSQPGGESYEQYF. In DNA, the CDR3 is TGTGCCAGCAGCCAGCCAGGCGGGGAATCCTACGAGCAGTACTTC. The J gene is TRBJ2-7, the V gene TRBV7-6; D is possibly TRBD2 (6 bases). The CDR3 is 15 residues long. V shed 5 bases and J shed 1 base, with 15 bases lying between them. CDR1 SGHVS and CDR2 FNYEAQ come from the germline V gene.

This clonotype was found many times. The CDR3, as DNA: TGTGCCAGCAGCTCTCGGGGGGGAGGCAATCAGCCCCAGCATTTT. Translating it yields CASSSRGGGNQPQHF. V gene TRBV7-2 combines with J gene TRBJ1-5; perhaps TRBD1 as D (5 bases). The ends were cut back, 4 bases at V and 2 bases at J, with 12 bases in the middle. Germline loops: CDR1 SGHTA, CDR2 FQGNSA. CDR3 length: 15 residues.

This clonotype showed up many times. The J gene is TRBJ1-1, the V gene TRBV7-6, with D perhaps TRBD1 (5 bases). The germline V and J ends were trimmed by 5 bases and 0 bases, with 19 bases remaining between them. The CDR3 covers 17 residues. Germline V gives CDR1 SGHVS, CDR2 FNYEAQ. The CDR3 DNA reads as TGTGCCAGCAGCCAAAGCTGGGGGGGGAATTTGAACACTGAAGCTTTCTTT. This gives the protein CASSQSWGGNLNTEAFF. Using reference TRBV7-6 and TRBJ1-1 for the parts outside the CDR3, the full variable domain is GAGVSQSPRYKVTKRGQDVALRCDPISGHVSLYWYRQALGQGPEFLTYFNYEAQQDKSGLPNDRFSAERPEGSISTLTIQRTEQRDSAMYRCASSQSWGGNLNTEAFFGQGTRLTVV.

About this clonotype: Since a much larger clone is just one base distant, this may be a read error. The rearrangement links TRBV6-6 to TRBJ2-2, with a tentative D call TRBD2 (6 bases). The CDR3 extends over 15 amino acids. The ends were cut back, 10 bases at V and 1 base at J, with 16 bases in the middle. Germline-derived CDR1 and CDR2 are MNHNY and SVGAGI (reference sequence). CDR3: CAIARERQNTGELFF. CDR3 DNA sequence: TGTGCCATCGCTCGGGAGAGGCAGAACACCGGGGAGCTGTTTTTT.